A single T cell receptor beta chain is shown here with its context. The sample holds a few counts of this clone. This clone's antigen is unknown. No clone much larger than this one lies a single base away; base qualities are absent. The CDR3 regions of human TCRbeta chains were subjected to immunosequencing. From the authors' description of their analysis: Repertoire TCRs were matched against a reference library of SARS-CoV-2-specific TCRs generated with the MIRA antigen-specificity platform. Breadth meant the fraction of unique TCRs that were SARS-CoV-2-associated, whereas depth meant the fraction of total T cells that were SARS-CoV-2-associated. Each spike-specific TCR was assigned to its reactive spike region and to a CD4 or CD8 class using the MIRA data. Log10-transformed breadth and depth values were compared by one-way ANOVA with Sidak's multiple comparisons tests. The table comes from immuneACCESS by way of TCRdb, which keeps in-frame sequences with V and J called. Part of the clones is missing from these tables; in studies checked, under half for an unresolved V gene and the rest for unknown reasons. Clonal size and the V and J genes are those of that table, whereas D and trimming came from the DNA. The sample contains approximately 76,000 clones, over 80% of them found a single time. Of the sample, 4.5% is held by the ten largest clones.

The sample comes from a study of T cell responses to AZD1222 COVID-19 vaccine (dated by TCRdb to 2020 to 2023). Regarding the research as a whole: A total of 230 to 250 trial participants underwent TCR sequencing, of whom 207 had received two doses of AZD1222 and roughly 26 had received two doses of the MenACWY control vaccine. Trial participants were enrolled by age into subgroups of 18-55, 56-69 and 70-plus years, and around 150, 28 and 57 TCR-sequenced participants, respectively, were included in these subgroups.

The investigation overall reported the following: After two AZD1222 doses, spike-specific TCR breadth and depth were significantly higher than at day 0 and than in MenACWY recipients. Participants were mostly white British and included more females than males, and it was suggested by the authors that clonal diversity may have been underestimated. Vaccine-associated CD4 TCRs spanned the whole spike protein, with dominant responses in regions 160-218 and 743-854. Reportedly, almost half of the unique spike-specific TCRs recognized epitopes lying outside the regions that are mutated in the B.1.351 and B.1.1.7 variants. Only five to seven AZD1222 recipients were SARS-CoV-2 seropositive at baseline, limiting conclusions about previously exposed vaccinees. In the small 56-69-year group, the increase in depth fell short of significance, most likely because of low power. No day 14 peak-response samples were available, so repertoires were characterized only after the peak T cell response.

The sample's time point label, in plain terms: baseline before first vaccination. Explained via the paper, the treatment or condition label denotes: meningococcal conjugate vaccine given as trial control. The vaccinee samples were drawn from two UK trials, COV001 and COV002, one of which was a single-blind randomized controlled phase 2/3 trial testing AZD1222 (ChAdOx1 nCoV-19) in healthy adults. Trial participant PBMC samples were collected at day 0 and day 28 after the second dose for TCRbeta chain sequencing. The receptor was isolated from an adult in good health. Sequencing used peripheral blood, obtained on day 0 of MenACWY control vaccination.

The CDR3 protein sequence reads: CASSVASPDTQYF. The DNA sequence is given as TGTGCCAGCAGCGTAGCTAGCCCAGATACGCAGTATTTT. This chain is built from TRBV9 and TRBJ2-3, with a tentative D gene TRBD2 over 5 matching bases. Trimming costs V 0 bases and J 4 bases, and their ends lie 6 bases apart. The germline V gene encodes CDR1 SGDLS and CDR2 YYNGEE. The CDR3 sequence holds 13 residues, the cysteine and phenylalanine included. The read is trimmed to its CDR3 DNA, 39 bases read in frame from base 1.